The 30 T cell receptor beta chains below all came from one sample that was sequenced in a study of T-cell memory formation after mild COVID-19. TCRdb reprocessed the 5' RACE reads with MiXCR, giving one entry per CDR3 protein. The sample has around 310,000 distinct CDR3 sequences; roughly 15% are singletons. Sequencing used PBMCs or a T cell subset sorted from them (not recorded which). The receptors derive from a man in his late teens or twenties who had mild COVID-19 (a few samples of this study predate the infection). Cell type and time point are not known.

The CDR3 here is CASSPEDRTNTGELFF. CDR3 in DNA: TGTGCCAGCAGCCCAGAGGACAGAACGAACACCGGGGAGCTGTTTTTT. This chain uses TRBV7-2 with TRBJ2-2, with a weak D call TRBD1 (6 bases). Germline V CDR1 and CDR2: SGHTA, FQGNSA. The CDR3 contains 16 residues. V lost 5 bases and J lost 0, with 13 bases in between.

This clonotype was detected ten times or more. This rearrangement joins TRBV20-1 to TRBJ2-3; tentative D call: TRBD1 (5 bases). CDR1 is DFQATT, CDR2 SNEGSKA, per germline (reference sequence). V lost 1 base, J lost 5 bases, and 10 bases lay in between. CDR3 size: 13 residues. CDR3 DNA: TGCAGTGCTAGAGGTGGGGCCAAAGATACGCAGTATTTT. Its translation is CSARGGAKDTQYF.

The chain joins TRBV6-2 or TRBV6-3 to TRBJ2-1, with 11 bases that match TRBD1. Germline lookup yields CDR1 MNHEY and CDR2 SVGEGT. Trimming took 6 bases from V and 7 from J; bases not matched to a gene: 14. The CDR3 is made up of 17 amino acids. CDR3 sequence: CASRTDRGRKNRNEQFF. The CDR3 DNA reads TGTGCCAGCAGGACGGACAGGGGGCGTAAAAATCGAAATGAGCAGTTCTTC.

This clonotype showed up many times. V usage is TRBV5-1 and J usage is TRBJ1-2, with TRBD1 identical over 10 bases. J was trimmed by 8 bases and V by 4 bases; bases with no gene match: 2. Germline lookup yields CDR1 SGHRS and CDR2 YFSETQ. There are 12 residues in the CDR3. Written as DNA, the CDR3 is TGCGCCAGCAGCGGACAGGGGGACGGCTACACCTTC. Residues: CASSGQGDGYTF.

The rearrangement joins TRBV24-1 to TRBJ2-5; no reliable D call. The germline gives CDR1 KGHDR, CDR2 SFDVKD. Trimming took off 4 bases at V and 13 bases at J, with 12 bases between the two ends. There are 11 residues in the CDR3. The DNA for the CDR3 is TGTGCCACCAGTGAGCGGACCTTCCCGTACTTC. Translation gives CATSERTFPYF.

The chain combines TRBV4-3 with TRBJ2-6; D is uncertain. The CDR3 has 14 residues. Germline V gene sequence: CDR1 LGHNA, CDR2 YSLEER. The germline V and J ends were trimmed by 3 bases and 3 bases, with 6 bases remaining between them. This chain's CDR3 is CASSQSGGANVLTF. Written as DNA, the CDR3 is TGCGCCAGCAGCCAGTCAGGTGGGGCCAACGTCCTGACTTTC.

This chain links TRBV6-2 or TRBV6-3 with TRBJ1-2; D remains ambiguous. The V end was cut by 7 bases, the J end by 2 bases, with 11 bases between. CDR1 and CDR2 (germline): MNHEY, SVGEGT. The CDR3 is made up of 13 amino acids. The CDR3 is CASKRVQNYGYTF. The CDR3 DNA sequence: TGTGCCAGCAAACGGGTCCAGAACTATGGCTACACCTTC.

This clonotype was observed a handful of times. This chain connects TRBV7-9 to TRBJ2-1, with a tentative D call TRBD1 (5 bases). Trimming pared 5 bases from V and 3 bases from J, leaving 14 bases between. CDR3 length: 15 amino acids. Looked up from germline, CDR1 is SEHNR and CDR2 is FQNEAQ (reference sequence). CDR3 coding DNA: TGTGCCAGCAGCCCCATCCAGGGAATCTACAATGAGCAGTTCTTC. This gives the protein CASSPIQGIYNEQFF.

The J gene is TRBJ2-1, the V gene TRBV7-3; D is uncertain. The CDR3 has 16 residues. V gave up 4 bases and J gave up 8 bases, with 21 bases separating them. Germline CDR1 reads SGHTA; CDR2 reads FQGTGA. The CDR3 coding sequence is TGTGCCAGCAGCTCCCTGGCTAGTCCGACGGGCCATGAGCAGTTCTTC. Translation gives CASSSLASPTGHEQFF.

This clonotype was counted a few times. The V and J genes are TRBV5-1 and TRBJ2-7; no reliable D call. V lost 2 bases and J 3 bases, leaving 12 bases between the germline ends. The CDR3 spans 14 residues. Germline loops: CDR1 SGHRS, CDR2 YFSETQ. The CDR3 loop is CASSLTPRNYEQYF. The CDR3 DNA reads as TGCGCCAGCAGCTTAACACCGAGAAACTACGAGCAGTACTTC.

This clonotype was observed many times. The chain links TRBV24-1 to TRBJ2-3, with D possibly TRBD1 on 6 matching bases. The CDR3 sequence is 15 residues long. Between the trimmed V and J ends, which lost 3 bases and 3 bases, there was a span of 12 bases. Germline V gives CDR1 KGHDR, CDR2 SFDVKD. CDR3 protein: CATSDPSDRTDTQYF. CDR3 nucleotide sequence: TGTGCCACCAGTGATCCGTCGGACAGAACAGATACGCAGTATTTT.

This clonotype was seen more than once but under ten times. The genes are TRBV4-3 and TRBJ1-1; TRBD1 matches 7 bases. The CDR3 consists of 14 residues. V trimming: 1 base; J trimming: 8 bases; junction bases outside the gene matches: 7. In germline, CDR1 is LGHNA, CDR2 YSLEER. CDR3 amino acids: CASSQARQGLEAFF. Written as DNA, the CDR3 is TGCGCCAGCAGCCAAGCCCGACAGGGACTGGAAGCTTTCTTT.

V usage is TRBV7-8 and J usage is TRBJ2-1, with 9 positions matching TRBD2. The CDR3 is 17 amino acids. Germline V lookup: CDR1 SGHVS, CDR2 FQNEAQ. V was clipped by 1 base and J by 0 bases; unmatched bases: 4. The CDR3 coding sequence is TGTGCCAGCAGCTTAGGTCTAGCGGGGAGCTCCTACAATGAGCAGTTCTTC. This encodes CASSLGLAGSSYNEQFF.

A few counts support this clonotype. J is TRBJ1-1 and V is TRBV5-1; no clear D. The V end lost 5 bases, the J end lost 5 bases, and 7 bases lay between the germline ends. CDR1 is SGHRS and CDR2 is YFSETQ in the germline V gene. The CDR3 spans 11 residues. In nucleotides, the CDR3 is TGCGCCAGCAGAGGGTTGACTGAAGCTTTCTTT. It yields the protein CASRGLTEAFF.

This clonotype was picked up a small number of times. The rearrangement links TRBV20-1 to TRBJ2-5; 8 bases fit TRBD2. The CDR3 loop spans 13 amino acids. J was trimmed by 5 bases and V by 4 bases; bases with no gene match: 6. Germline V CDR1 and CDR2: DFQATT, SNEGSKA (reference sequence). CDR3: CSAIRRGAETQYF. The DNA for the CDR3 is TGCAGTGCTATTCGGCGGGGGGCTGAGACCCAGTACTTC.

This clonotype was seen ten or more times. The chain employs TRBV28 and TRBJ2-7, with D possibly matching TRBD2 (6 bases). This CDR3 is 13 amino acids long. CDR1 and CDR2 from the germline V gene are MDHEN and SYDVKM. Deletions cut 11 bases from V and 0 bases from J, with 14 bases between. CDR3 in amino acids: CAAWRDGSYEQYF. The DNA for the CDR3 is TGTGCCGCTTGGAGGGACGGCTCCTACGAGCAGTACTTC.

This clonotype has only a few counts. The rearrangement uses TRBV5-5 and TRBJ2-1, with TRBD1 matching 7 bases. V shed 6 bases, J shed 12 bases, and the junction held 18 bases outside the gene matches. The CDR3 length is 15 residues. Germline V gene data show CDR1 as SGHKS and CDR2 as YYEKEE (reference sequence). CDR3 sequence reads: CASNHRGILLSGQFF. CDR3 in DNA: TGTGCCAGCAACCACAGGGGAATTCTCCTATCAGGGCAGTTCTTC.

The gene calls are TRBV6-6 and TRBJ2-3, with 9 bases lining up with TRBD1. CDR1 is MNHNY, CDR2 SVGAGI, per germline (reference sequence). V lost 4 bases and J lost 4; bases outside the gene matches: 9. The CDR3 covers 16 residues. DNA of the CDR3: TGTGCCAGCAGTTCGTTCCGGGACAGGGCGGCAGATACGCAGTATTTT. Amino acid sequence: CASSSFRDRAADTQYF.

This chain connects TRBV14 to TRBJ1-2; D remains ambiguous. CDR1 is SGHDN and CDR2 is FVKESK in the germline V gene. There are 15 residues in the CDR3. The V end was cut by 2 bases, the J end by 4 bases, with 14 bases between. The CDR3 is CASSQLEATVYGYTF. The CDR3 DNA reads as TGTGCCAGCAGCCAATTGGAGGCAACTGTCTATGGCTACACCTTC.

This chain connects TRBV6-5 to TRBJ2-7; possibly TRBD1 for D (6 bases). Germline CDR1 and CDR2: MNHEY and SVGAGI. The CDR3 totals 15 residues. The germline V and J ends were trimmed by 2 bases and 2 bases, with 13 bases remaining between them. The CDR3: CASSYRQVVTYEQYF. The CDR3 nucleotides read TGTGCCAGCAGTTACCGACAGGTAGTAACCTACGAGCAGTACTTC.

This clonotype was observed a handful of times. The chain links TRBV28 to TRBJ2-3; D possibly uses TRBD1 or TRBD2 (5 bases each). Germline loops: CDR1 MDHEN, CDR2 SYDVKM. This CDR3 has 17 residues. Between the trimmed V and J ends, which lost 2 bases and 3 bases, there was a span of 18 bases. The CDR3 sequence: CASSLNPRGLVTDTQYF. The CDR3 DNA is TGTGCCAGCAGTTTAAATCCTCGGGGCCTAGTGACAGATACGCAGTATTTT.

This clonotype was recorded only once. The CDR3 DNA follows: TGTGCCAGCAGCTTGACCCAGGGGGCAAGCTGGCAGCCCCAGCATTTT. Translated: CASSLTQGASWQPQHF. This sequence joins TRBV5-5 and TRBJ1-5, with 8 bases lining up with TRBD1. The V segment lost 1 base and the J segment 7 bases; nucleotides outside the gene matches: 10. Germline V gives CDR1 SGHKS, CDR2 YYEKEE (reference sequence). This CDR3 contains 16 residues.

A few counts support this clonotype. The V gene is TRBV2, the J gene TRBJ1-5, with 9 bases aligning to TRBD1. Germline CDR1 reads SNHLY; CDR2 reads FYNNEI. The CDR3 loop spans 15 amino acids. The trim removed 5 bases at V and 7 bases at J, leaving 9 bases unmatched. CDR3 coding DNA: TGTGCCAGCAGTCTGGGACAGGGAATGAAACAGCCCCAGCATTTT. Amino acid sequence: CASSLGQGMKQPQHF.

This clonotype has a count of ten or more. The genes are TRBV4-3 and TRBJ2-5; D is undetermined. Germline V gives CDR1 LGHNA, CDR2 YSLEER. Trimming shortened V by 1 base and J by 1 base, and 13 bases separated the two germline ends. The CDR3 contains 16 residues. This CDR3 is CASSQGARPGQETQYF. CDR3 bases: TGCGCCAGCAGCCAAGGGGCCCGTCCCGGCCAAGAGACCCAGTACTTC.

The J gene is TRBJ1-1, the V gene TRBV6-2 or TRBV6-3, with 10 bases aligning to TRBD1. From germline, CDR1 is MNHEY and CDR2 SVGEGT. The CDR3 is 16 residues long. V lost 6 bases, J lost 5 bases, and 12 bases stayed unmatched. The CDR3 region is CASSAFGTGDWTEAFF. The CDR3 DNA follows: TGTGCCAGCAGCGCATTCGGGACAGGGGATTGGACTGAAGCTTTCTTT.

This clonotype has a handful of counts. The V and J genes are TRBV6-5 and TRBJ2-3; D could derive from TRBD1 or TRBD2 (6 bases each). Trimming left V 6 bases short and J 5 bases short, with 15 bases between. Germline CDR1 reads MNHEY; CDR2 reads SVGAGI. The CDR3 length is 14 residues. In DNA form, the CDR3 reads TGTGCCAGCAGCCGACAGGCCGGGGGAGATACGCAGTATTTT. Translated, it gives CASSRQAGGDTQYF.

A few counts support this clonotype. This chain connects TRBV7-2 to TRBJ2-1; 13 bases align to TRBD2. This CDR3 comprises 15 residues. The germline V gene has CDR1 SGHTA and CDR2 FQGNSA. V was clipped by 3 bases and J by 10 bases; unmatched bases: 6. Here the CDR3 reads CASSLTSGGQGEQFF. CDR3 in DNA: TGTGCCAGCAGCTTGACTAGCGGGGGGCAGGGGGAGCAGTTCTTC.

This clonotype was picked up a small number of times. The rearrangement uses TRBV4-2 and TRBJ1-4; D may be TRBD1 (6 bases). The germline V and J ends were trimmed by 0 bases and 4 bases, with 15 bases remaining between them. CDR1 is LGHNA and CDR2 is YNFKEQ in the germline V gene. The CDR3 is made up of 17 amino acids. CDR3 in amino acids: CASSQDPRDNNNEKLFF. DNA of the CDR3: TGTGCCAGCAGCCAAGATCCCCGGGACAACAATAATGAAAAACTGTTTTTT.

This clonotype was detected only a few times. The chain uses TRBV6-2 or TRBV6-3 and TRBJ2-1, with a possible D match to TRBD2 (6 bases). Germline V gene data show CDR1 as MNHEY and CDR2 as SVGEGT. V dropped 6 bases and J dropped 7 bases, with 13 bases sitting between them. The CDR3 is made up of 13 amino acids. CDR3 DNA: TGTGCCAGCAGGCGGGACCCAGGGAATGAGCAGTTCTTC. This translates into CASRRDPGNEQFF.

The chain links TRBV5-1 to TRBJ1-1; D remains unclear. Between the trimmed V and J ends, which lost 1 base and 3 bases, there was a span of 7 bases. CDR1 and CDR2 from the germline V gene are SGHRS and YFSETQ. The CDR3 totals 13 residues. The CDR3 reads CASSLNRYTEAFF. In DNA, the CDR3 is TGCGCCAGCAGCTTGAACAGATACACTGAAGCTTTCTTT.